This T cell receptor beta chain was found in a study of blood T cell repertoires in COVID-19. Study information: Donors in the United States, Italy and Spain gave samples during acute or convalescent COVID-19.

The CDR3 sequence is 16 residues long. In germline, CDR1 is LNHDA, CDR2 SQIVND (reference sequence). J gave up 4 bases and V 6 bases, and 13 bases lay outside the gene matches. Participant age was about 18 to 100 years, and participants resided in roughly 25 US areas. In assigning cohorts, the study relied on participant-reported clinical history. For recovered donors of Cohort 3, there were two negative PCRs, clearance, or symptom resolution. Sequencing used immunoSEQ multiplex PCR; TCRdb keeps in-frame clones, though not all of them. The data show some 260,000 clones, around nine tenths seen once. This TCR was recovered from a young woman who had recovered from COVID-19. Sequences were obtained from PBMCs or T cells enriched from blood (not recorded which). V and J are TRBV19 and TRBJ2-5, with TRBD2 identical over 8 bases. CDR3 residues: CASRLRAGDRVETQYF. The CDR3 DNA sequence: TGTGCCAGTAGGCTTCGAGCGGGAGATCGGGTAGAGACCCAGTACTTC. The variable domain in full, completed from reference TRBV19 and TRBJ2-5, reads DGGITQSPKYLFRKEGQNVTLSCEQNLNHDAMYWYRQDPGQGLRLIYYSQIVNDFQKGDIAEGYSVSREKKESFPLTVTSAQKNPTAFYLCASRLRAGDRVETQYFGPGTRLLVL.